Below, one T cell receptor (beta chain) is given with its context. Its cognate antigen is unknown. The data were obtained in a study of response to subunit inactivated influenza vaccine. Study-wide findings and caveats: The authors suggested that few new T cells are recruited per seasonal influenza vaccination.

TCRdb passed the RT-PCR reads through MiXCR, listing each CDR3 protein once. The sample holds 800,000 or so distinct CDR3 sequences, over 20% seen once. This CDR3 has 14 residues. The germline V gene encodes CDR1 LGHNA and CDR2 YSLEER. V lost 0 bases to trimming and J lost 3 bases, with 5 bases between them. This chain connects TRBV4-3 to TRBJ2-2; no firm D call. This clonotype was sampled from a man aged 50-60 years who received an inactivated influenza vaccine. Sample: PBMCs from blood, taken 4 to 6 days after vaccination. The DNA of the CDR3 is TGCGCCAGCAGCCAAGACAAGTACACCGGGGAGCTGTTTTTT. It specifies CASSQDKYTGELFF.